This T cell receptor beta chain emerged from a study of cytomegalovirus exposure and HLA in healthy donors. Germline lookup yields CDR1 MDHEN and CDR2 SYDVKM. Trimming pared 2 bases from V and 4 bases from J, leaving 12 bases between. The CDR3 covers 15 residues. Primers for the PCR totalled 60 Vbeta and 13 Jbeta. Clones were read by immunoSEQ multiplex PCR, and TCRdb kept only the in-frame ones, dropping some. This table has more than 140,000 clones, about three quarters appearing once. The specimen sequenced was PBMCs. This sequence was found in a female donor in good health and CMV-seronegative. This chain links TRBV28 with TRBJ1-5; TRBD1 might be the D (5 bases). The CDR3 sequence is CASSLPDTLNQPQHF. CDR3 DNA: TGTGCCAGCAGTTTACCGGACACCTTGAATCAGCCCCAGCATTTT.